This T cell receptor (beta chain) comes out of a study of blood T cells in healthy people across ages. General study findings and limits: Roughly linear age-related decline in beta diversity appeared, significant by age approximately 40. Investigators treated diversity estimates from one million T cells as underestimates.

Healthy Caucasian individuals from Russia aged roughly 6 to 95 were enrolled as donors. V lost 3 bases and J 11 bases, leaving 19 bases between the germline ends. The CDR3 covers 14 residues. CDR1 is MDHEN, CDR2 SYDVKM, per germline. With respect to this clonotype: Its antigen is currently unknown.

A J-beta primer mix and a sample-barcoded 5' primer were used in a second PCR of roughly 7 to 12 cycles. MiXCR, run by TCRdb on the 5' RACE reads, gives a single entry per CDR3 protein. In the table there are around 940,000 distinct CDR3 sequences, roughly half of which are singletons. The sample taken for sequencing was blood. The chain has TRBV28 and TRBJ2-5, with TRBD2 as a possible D gene (6 bases). The receptor comes from a woman between 55 and 75 years old in good health. The CDR3 is CASSFFSGVWEQYF. DNA of the CDR3: TGTGCCAGCAGTTTCTTTAGCGGAGTTTGGGAGCAGTACTTC. Full variable domain (rest looked up from reference TRBV28 and TRBJ2-5): DVKVTQSSRYLVKRTGEKVFLECVQDMDHENMFWYRQDPGLGLRLIYFSYDVKMKEKGDIPEGYSVSREKKERFSLILESASTNQTSMYLCASSFFSGVWEQYFGPGTRLLVL.